These 8 T cell receptor beta chains share one sample of origin, sequenced in a study of blood T cell repertoires in COVID-19. Assay used: immunoSEQ multiplex PCR; TCRdb lists only in-frame clones, some missing. The table has about 70,000 clones, around 77% seen once. Sequences were obtained from peripheral blood. The receptors derive from a human donor in a cohort sampled during active COVID-19.

The chain carries TRBV18 and TRBJ2-7, with 7 bases matching TRBD2. Per germline, CDR1 KGHSH and CDR2 LQKENI. V shed 5 bases and J 5 bases; nucleotides not matched to a gene: 6. The CDR3 is 13 residues long. Here the CDR3 reads CASSAREDHEQYF. The CDR3 coding sequence is TGTGCCAGCTCAGCCCGGGAGGACCACGAGCAGTACTTC.

V and J are TRBV5-6 and TRBJ1-4, with a possible D match to TRBD1 (6 bases). The V and J ends lost 4 bases and 8 bases respectively, with 9 bases between them. CDR1 is SGHDT and CDR2 is YYEEEE in the germline V gene. The CDR3 is 12 amino acids. CDR3 region: CASSADREKLFF. The DNA of the CDR3 is TGTGCCAGCAGCGCCGACAGGGAAAAACTGTTTTTT.

The chain has TRBV6-5 and TRBJ1-2; a possible D gene is TRBD1 (6 bases). The CDR3 length is 13 residues. Germline V gene lookup returns CDR1 MNHEY and CDR2 SVGAGI. V was trimmed by 0 bases and J by 7 bases, leaving 9 bases between them. The CDR3 here is CASSYSKGVGYTF. Here the CDR3 DNA reads TGTGCCAGCAGTTACTCGAAGGGGGTTGGCTACACCTTC.

The chain uses TRBV9 and TRBJ1-1; no definite D call. Trimming cost V 2 bases and J 1 base, with 12 bases left between them. This CDR3 has 15 amino acids. Germline-derived CDR1 and CDR2 are SGDLS and YYNGEE. The DNA of the CDR3 is TGTGCCAGCAGCGTCGCCGGGGAAAGGAACACTGAAGCTTTCTTT. The encoded protein is CASSVAGERNTEAFF.

This rearrangement joins TRBV21-1 to TRBJ2-1; the table gives TRBD2 as D, unverified against the DNA. TRBV21-1 is marked as a pseudogene. The CDR3 is made up of 17 amino acids. This CDR3 reads CASSEASLAGNYNEQFF. In nucleotides, the CDR3 is TGTGCCAGCAGCGAAGCGTCACTAGCGGGGAATTACAATGAGCAGTTCTTC.

V usage is TRBV6-6 and J usage is TRBJ1-1, with 8 bases matching TRBD1. This CDR3 has 16 amino acids. The germline V gene has CDR1 MNHNY and CDR2 SVGAGI (reference sequence). V shed 3 bases and J 3 bases; nucleotides not matched to a gene: 9. CDR3 sequence reads: CASSYGAGGRYTEAFF. CDR3 sequence (DNA): TGTGCCAGCAGTTATGGAGCAGGGGGCAGGTACACTGAAGCTTTCTTT.

This chain links TRBV27 with TRBJ2-1, with D possibly being TRBD1 (6 bases). The ends were cut back, 5 bases at V and 7 bases at J, with 21 bases in the middle. The V gene's germline CDR1 is MNHEY and CDR2 SMNVEV (reference sequence). The CDR3 has 16 amino acids. The CDR3 loop is CASSGSIRTAGNEQFF. Here the CDR3 DNA reads TGTGCCAGCAGTGGTTCGATTAGGACAGCCGGGAATGAGCAGTTCTTC.

This chain joins TRBV5-1 and TRBJ1-6; 12 bases agree with TRBD1. Germline-derived CDR1 and CDR2 are SGHRS and YFSETQ. CDR3 length equals 16 residues. The V gene end was trimmed by 4 bases and the J gene end by 9 bases; junction bases not matched to a gene: 8. The DNA for the CDR3 is TGCGCCAGCAGCAGCCCCGGGACAGGGGGCGGTTCACCCCTCCACTTT. Its protein product is CASSSPGTGGGSPLHF.